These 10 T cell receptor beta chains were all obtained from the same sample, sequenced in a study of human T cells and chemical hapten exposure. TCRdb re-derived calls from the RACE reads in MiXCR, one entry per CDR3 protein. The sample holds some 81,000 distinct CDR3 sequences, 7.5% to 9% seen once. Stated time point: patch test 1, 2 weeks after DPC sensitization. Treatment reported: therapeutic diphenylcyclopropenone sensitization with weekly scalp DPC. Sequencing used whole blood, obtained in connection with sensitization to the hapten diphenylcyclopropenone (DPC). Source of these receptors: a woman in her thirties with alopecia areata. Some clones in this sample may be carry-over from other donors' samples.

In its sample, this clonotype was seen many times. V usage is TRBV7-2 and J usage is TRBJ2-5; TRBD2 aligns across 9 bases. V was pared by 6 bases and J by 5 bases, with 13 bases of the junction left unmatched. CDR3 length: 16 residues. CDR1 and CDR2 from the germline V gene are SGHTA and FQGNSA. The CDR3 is CASRPPAASGTETQYF. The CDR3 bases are TGTGCCAGCAGGCCCCCCGCAGCTAGCGGGACGGAGACCCAGTACTTC. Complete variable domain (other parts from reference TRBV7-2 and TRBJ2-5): GAGVSQSPSNKVTEKGKDVELRCDPISGHTALYWYRQSLGQGLEFLIYFQGNSAPDKSGLPSDRFSAERTGGSVSTLTIQRTQQEDSAVYLCASRPPAASGTETQYFGPGTRLLVL.

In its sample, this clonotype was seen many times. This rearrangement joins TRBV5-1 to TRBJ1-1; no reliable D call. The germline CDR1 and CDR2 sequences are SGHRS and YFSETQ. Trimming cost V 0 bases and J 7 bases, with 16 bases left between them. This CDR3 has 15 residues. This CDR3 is CASSLAPGAVFEAFF. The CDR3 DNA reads TGCGCCAGCAGCTTGGCTCCGGGCGCGGTGTTTGAAGCTTTCTTT.

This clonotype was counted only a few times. The DNA for the CDR3 is TGTGCCAGCAGCTTAGATGGGGGGGCCAGAACAGATACGCAGTATTTT. It translates to CASSLDGGARTDTQYF. This rearrangement joins TRBV7-2 to TRBJ2-3; D may be TRBD2 (7 bases). Germline lookup yields CDR1 SGHTA and CDR2 FQGNSA. Trimming took 1 base from V and 3 from J, leaving 14 bases between them. The CDR3 contains 16 residues.

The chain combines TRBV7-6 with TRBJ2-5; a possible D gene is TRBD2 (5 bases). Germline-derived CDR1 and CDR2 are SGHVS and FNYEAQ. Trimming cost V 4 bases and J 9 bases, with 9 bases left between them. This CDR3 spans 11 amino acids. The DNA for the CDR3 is TGTGCCAGCAGCTCCACAGCGGCCCAGTACTTC. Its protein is CASSSTAAQYF.

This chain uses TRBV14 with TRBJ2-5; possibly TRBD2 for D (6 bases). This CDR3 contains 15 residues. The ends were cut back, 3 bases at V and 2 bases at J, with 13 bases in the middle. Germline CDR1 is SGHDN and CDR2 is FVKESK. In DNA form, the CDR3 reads TGTGCCAGCAGCCATACCGGGGGTTATCAAGAGACCCAGTACTTC. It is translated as CASSHTGGYQETQYF.

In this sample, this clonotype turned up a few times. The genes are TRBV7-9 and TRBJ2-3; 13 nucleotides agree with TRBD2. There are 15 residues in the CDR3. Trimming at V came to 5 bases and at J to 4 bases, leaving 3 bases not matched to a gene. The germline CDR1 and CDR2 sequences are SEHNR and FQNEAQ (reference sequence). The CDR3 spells CASSTTSGGADTQYF. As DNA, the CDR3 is TGTGCCAGCAGCACTACTAGCGGGGGGGCAGATACGCAGTATTTT.

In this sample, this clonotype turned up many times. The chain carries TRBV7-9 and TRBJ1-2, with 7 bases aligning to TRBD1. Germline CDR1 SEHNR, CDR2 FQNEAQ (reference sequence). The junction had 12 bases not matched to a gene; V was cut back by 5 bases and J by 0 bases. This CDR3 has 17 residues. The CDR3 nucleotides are TGTGCCAGCAGCCCTACTCGACAGGGCTCGGCTAACTATGGCTACACCTTC. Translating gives CASSPTRQGSANYGYTF.

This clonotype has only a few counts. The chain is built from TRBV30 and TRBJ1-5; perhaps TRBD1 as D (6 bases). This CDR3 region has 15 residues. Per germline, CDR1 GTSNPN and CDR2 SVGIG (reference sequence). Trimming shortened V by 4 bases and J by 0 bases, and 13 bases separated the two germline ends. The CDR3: CAWTLQGSSNQPQHF. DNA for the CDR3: TGTGCCTGGACCTTACAGGGAAGTAGCAATCAGCCCCAGCATTTT.

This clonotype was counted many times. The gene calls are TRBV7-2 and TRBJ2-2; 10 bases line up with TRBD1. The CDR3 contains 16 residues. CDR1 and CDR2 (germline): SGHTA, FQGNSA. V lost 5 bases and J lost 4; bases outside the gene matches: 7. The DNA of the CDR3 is TGTGCCAGCAGCCTCCGACAGGGGGCAGGCACCGGGGAGCTGTTTTTT. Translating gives CASSLRQGAGTGELFF.

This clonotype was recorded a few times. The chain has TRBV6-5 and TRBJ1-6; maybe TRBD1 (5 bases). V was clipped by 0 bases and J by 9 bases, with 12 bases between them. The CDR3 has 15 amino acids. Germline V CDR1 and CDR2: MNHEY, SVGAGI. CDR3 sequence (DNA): TGTGCCAGCAGTTACTCGCCAGGGAACCCTTCACCCCTCCACTTT. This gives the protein CASSYSPGNPSPLHF.